These 24 T cell receptor beta chains were sequenced from one sample in a study of monozygotic twins with cystic fibrosis (dated by TCRdb to the early 2020s). The method was the immunoSEQ multiplex PCR assay. The table was pulled from immuneACCESS by TCRdb, which kept in-frame rearrangements only. Such tables lose some clones; where checked, under half of the loss comes from unresolved V genes, and the rest has no known cause. Here the sample has 25,000 to 30,000 clones; approximately 86% occur a single time. 0.7% to 0.9% of the sample goes to the ten largest clones. Sequenced sample: blood. All receptors come from a girl aged 2 to 9 with cystic fibrosis.

The CDR3 DNA follows: TGCGCCAGCAGTTTAGCGGGGGTCTCCTACGAGCAGTACTTC. Protein: CASSLAGVSYEQYF. The chain employs TRBV10-1 and TRBJ2-7, with 9 nucleotides matching TRBD2. V shed 5 bases, J shed 0 bases, and the junction held 2 bases outside the gene matches. The germline V gene encodes CDR1 WNHNN and CDR2 SYGVQD (reference sequence). The CDR3 consists of 14 residues.

The chain links TRBV18 to TRBJ2-2; D gene uncertain. CDR3 length: 16 residues. Trimming removed 1 base at V and 2 bases at J, with 11 bases between. Germline values: CDR1 KGHSH, CDR2 LQKENI. This chain's CDR3 is CASSPQQQINTGELFF. The CDR3 nucleotides read TGTGCCAGCTCACCACAACAGCAGATTAACACCGGGGAGCTGTTTTTT. The full variable domain, with the rest looked up from reference TRBV18 and TRBJ2-2, is NAGVMQNPRHLVRRRGQEARLRCSPMKGHSHVYWYRQLPEEGLKFMVYLQKENIIDESGMPKERFSAEFPKEGPSILRIQQVVRGDSAAYFCASSPQQQINTGELFFGEGSRLTVL.

The chain is built from TRBV5-1 and TRBJ2-1; 11 positions match TRBD2. The V and J ends lost 0 bases and 4 bases, in that order; junction bases with no gene match: 3. The germline CDR1 and CDR2 sequences are SGHRS and YFSETQ. This CDR3 region has 16 residues. In DNA, the CDR3 is TGCGCCAGCAGCTTGGTCGGACTAGCGGGTTACAATGAGCAGTTCTTC. It specifies CASSLVGLAGYNEQFF.

The sample holds a few counts of this clone. The CDR3 region has the DNA TGCGCCAGCAGTGACCCTAGGGAGGGGCTTCATGAGCAGTTCTTC. Its translation is CASSDPREGLHEQFF. V usage is TRBV10-1 and J usage is TRBJ2-1; 7 bases fit TRBD2. This CDR3 spans 15 amino acids. With V trimmed by 3 bases and J by 8 bases, 10 bases remained unmatched. Germline loops: CDR1 WNHNN, CDR2 SYGVQD (reference sequence).

The chain has TRBV30 and TRBJ2-7; 11 positions agree with TRBD1. Germline loops: CDR1 GTSNPN, CDR2 SVGIG (reference sequence). V lost 1 base, J lost 5 bases, and 16 bases stayed unmatched. CDR3 length equals 18 residues. CDR3 region: CAWSGRDRGERLVDEQYF. The CDR3 coding sequence is TGTGCCTGGAGTGGACGGGACAGGGGGGAACGCTTAGTCGACGAGCAGTACTTC.

The CDR3 here is CSAPLYEQFF. The CDR3 DNA is TGCAGTGCTCCCCTGTATGAGCAGTTCTTC. The chain carries TRBV20-1 and TRBJ2-1; no firm D call. Trimming shortened V by 5 bases and J by 8 bases, and 7 bases separated the two germline ends. This CDR3 comprises 10 residues. Germline-derived CDR1 and CDR2 are DFQATT and SNEGSKA (reference sequence).

This chain connects TRBV9 to TRBJ2-3; 7 nucleotides match TRBD1. V trimming: 3 bases; J trimming: 0 bases; junction bases outside the gene matches: 7. CDR1 SGDLS and CDR2 YYNGEE come from the germline V gene. The CDR3 sequence is 16 residues long. CDR3 sequence: CASSGYRGYSTDTQYF. The CDR3 nucleotides read TGTGCCAGCAGCGGATACAGGGGCTACAGCACAGATACGCAGTATTTT.

The V gene is TRBV13, the J gene TRBJ1-3; the match to TRBD1 covers 11 bases. This CDR3 spans 15 amino acids. With V trimmed by 5 bases and J by 3 bases, 3 bases remained unmatched. The germline V gene has CDR1 PRHDT and CDR2 FYEKMQ (reference sequence). Here the CDR3 reads CASSQDRGHGNTIYF. The CDR3 DNA sequence: TGTGCCAGCAGCCAGGACAGGGGGCATGGAAACACCATATATTTT.

The chain joins TRBV9 to TRBJ2-1, with unresolved D. Germline assignment: CDR1 SGDLS and CDR2 YYNGEE. V dropped 3 bases and J dropped 0 bases, with 1 base sitting between them. This CDR3 region has 12 residues. CDR3 sequence (DNA): TGTGCCAGCAGCGACTCCTACAATGAGCAGTTCTTC. Its translation: CASSDSYNEQFF.

The CDR3 DNA reads as TGTGCCATCAGTGATAGTAGAGAGCAGTACTTC. Translation gives CAISDSREQYF. The genes are TRBV10-3 and TRBJ2-7; no clear D. Germline loops: CDR1 ENHRY, CDR2 SYGVKD. Trimming removed 3 bases from V and 7 bases from J, with 7 bases in between. This CDR3 comprises 11 residues.

V is TRBV5-6 and J is TRBJ2-6, with D perhaps matching TRBD1 (8 bases). V lost 4 bases and J 2 bases, leaving 13 bases between the germline ends. This CDR3 region has 16 residues. The germline V gene encodes CDR1 SGHDT and CDR2 YYEEEE. The CDR3 nucleotides are TGTGCCAGCAGCCTCACAGGGGGGGCTGGGGCCAACGTCCTGACTTTC. As protein: CASSLTGGAGANVLTF.

The CDR3 DNA is TGTGCCAGCAGCGATCGGACAGGGCTCCAAGAGACCCAGTACTTC. Encoded protein: CASSDRTGLQETQYF. This sequence joins TRBV7-7 and TRBJ2-5; 8 positions agree with TRBD1. CDR3 length: 15 residues. The germline V gene encodes CDR1 SSHAT and CDR2 FNYEAQ (reference sequence). J lost 1 base, V lost 5 bases, and 6 bases had no gene match.

The chain joins TRBV10-1 to TRBJ2-3; 8 bases are a match to TRBD1. The junction had 3 bases not matched to a gene; V was cut back by 0 bases and J by 1 base. Germline values: CDR1 WNHNN, CDR2 SYGVQD (reference sequence). The CDR3 loop spans 16 amino acids. The CDR3 spells CASSESATGGTDTQYF. DNA of the CDR3: TGCGCCAGCAGTGAGTCGGCGACAGGGGGCACAGATACGCAGTATTTT.

The chain combines TRBV5-1 with TRBJ1-1; D possibly corresponds to TRBD1 (5 bases). Germline CDR1 is SGHRS and CDR2 is YFSETQ. V gave up 1 base and J gave up 3 bases, with 16 bases separating them. This CDR3 is 16 amino acids long. The DNA for the CDR3 is TGCGCCAGCAGCTTGTCTGTTACCCGGGGGGACACTGAAGCTTTCTTT. As protein: CASSLSVTRGDTEAFF.

The chain uses TRBV6-5 and TRBJ1-1; D might be TRBD1 (5 bases). The CDR3 is made up of 14 amino acids. The V gene's germline CDR1 is MNHEY and CDR2 SVGAGI. V was pared by 2 bases and J by 0 bases, with 7 bases between. CDR3 protein: CASSYGGLNTEAFF. CDR3 DNA: TGTGCCAGCAGTTACGGGGGATTGAACACTGAAGCTTTCTTT.

V usage is TRBV7-8 and J usage is TRBJ1-5; 7 bases match TRBD1. Germline V lookup: CDR1 SGHVS, CDR2 FQNEAQ. The V segment lost 7 bases and the J segment 5 bases; nucleotides outside the gene matches: 11. The CDR3 contains 15 residues. The CDR3 bases are TGTGCCAGCACCCAACAGGGACAGAATGATCAGCCCCAGCATTTT. It specifies CASTQQGQNDQPQHF. Drawing the rest from reference TRBV7-8 and TRBJ1-5, the complete variable domain is GAGVSQSPRYKVAKRGQDVALRCDPISGHVSLFWYQQALGQGPEFLTYFQNEAQLDKSGLPSDRFFAERPEGSVSTLKIQRTQQEDSAVYLCASTQQGQNDQPQHFGDGTRLSIL.

This chain joins TRBV6-5 and TRBJ1-6; D is undetermined. CDR1 and CDR2 (germline): MNHEY, SVGAGI. The CDR3 length is 16 residues. The V gene lost 0 bases and the J gene lost 3 bases, with 9 bases spanning the gap. The DNA of the CDR3 is TGTGCCAGCAGTTACTCGACGCTGGGCTATAATTCACCCCTCCACTTT. It is translated as CASSYSTLGYNSPLHF.

This chain joins TRBV6-5 and TRBJ1-1, with a possible D match to TRBD1 (6 bases). The germline gives CDR1 MNHEY, CDR2 SVGAGI. The CDR3 has 15 residues. Deletions cut 7 bases from V and 0 bases from J, with 15 bases between. Here the CDR3 reads CASIPYGGLNTEAFF. DNA for the CDR3: TGTGCCAGCATTCCGTACGGGGGCTTGAACACTGAAGCTTTCTTT.

J is TRBJ1-1 and V is TRBV4-1, with 7 bases identical to TRBD1. Germline CDR1 reads MGHRA; CDR2 reads YSYEKL. J lost 3 bases, V lost 6 bases, and 10 bases had no gene match. The CDR3 totals 15 residues. For the CDR3, the DNA is TGCGCCAGCAGAGCCTTTGGGCAGGGGGACACTGAAGCTTTCTTT. This sequence encodes CASRAFGQGDTEAFF.

The genes are TRBV9 and TRBJ1-4; D is unresolved. The germline CDR1 and CDR2 sequences are SGDLS and YYNGEE. V was pared by 3 bases and J by 8 bases, with 14 bases between. The CDR3 sequence is 14 residues long. CDR3 protein: CASSAGFTGEKLFF. The CDR3 DNA is TGTGCCAGCAGCGCAGGTTTCACGGGAGAAAAACTGTTTTTT.

The gene calls are TRBV12-5 and TRBJ2-3; the D is unclear. The CDR3 consists of 14 residues. The V and J ends lost 4 bases and 0 bases respectively, with 8 bases between them. Germline assignment: CDR1 LGHNT and CDR2 FRNRAP. The CDR3 nucleotides read TGTGCTAGTGGTTACATGACTAGCACAGATACGCAGTATTTT. Translation: CASGYMTSTDTQYF.

CDR3 in amino acids: CASSLFANGDLALTSTDTQYF. The CDR3 coding sequence is TGTGCCAGCAGTTTATTCGCGAATGGGGATCTAGCGCTTACTAGCACAGATACGCAGTATTTT. The chain is built from TRBV27 and TRBJ2-3; D may be TRBD2 (6 bases). Germline assignment: CDR1 MNHEY and CDR2 SMNVEV (reference sequence). V was clipped by 1 base and J by 0 bases, with 26 bases between them. The CDR3 sequence is 21 residues long.

V and J are TRBV2 and TRBJ2-7; 9 positions match TRBD2. Germline V gene data show CDR1 as SNHLY and CDR2 as FYNNEI. The length of the CDR3 is 15 residues. With 2 bases clipped from V and 5 bases from J, the junction kept 7 bases outside the gene matches. The CDR3 loop is CASSERGGRAHEQYF. The CDR3 DNA sequence: TGTGCCAGCAGTGAAAGGGGCGGGAGGGCCCACGAGCAGTACTTC.

The V and J genes are TRBV28 and TRBJ1-5; D is undetermined. Germline V CDR1 and CDR2: MDHEN, SYDVKM. V lost 2 bases and J lost 3, with 8 bases in between. The CDR3 is 14 amino acids. This chain's CDR3 is CASSLIATNQPQHF. The CDR3 coding sequence is TGTGCCAGCAGTTTAATAGCTACCAATCAGCCCCAGCATTTT.